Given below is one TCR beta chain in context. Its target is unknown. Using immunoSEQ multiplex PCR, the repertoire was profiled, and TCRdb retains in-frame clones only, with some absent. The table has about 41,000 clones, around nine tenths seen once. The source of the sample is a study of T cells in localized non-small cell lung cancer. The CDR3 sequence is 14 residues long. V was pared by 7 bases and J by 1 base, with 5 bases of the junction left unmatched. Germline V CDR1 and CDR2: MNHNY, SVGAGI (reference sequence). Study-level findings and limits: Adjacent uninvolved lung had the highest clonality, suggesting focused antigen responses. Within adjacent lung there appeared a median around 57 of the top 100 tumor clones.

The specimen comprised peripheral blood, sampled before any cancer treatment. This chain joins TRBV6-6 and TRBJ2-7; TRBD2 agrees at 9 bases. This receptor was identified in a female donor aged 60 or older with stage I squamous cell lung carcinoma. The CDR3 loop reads CASKDSGSSYEQYF. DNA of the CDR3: TGTGCCAGCAAGGATAGCGGGAGTTCCTACGAGCAGTACTTC.